This T cell receptor beta chain was sequenced in a study of T cells in Graves' hyperthyroidism and ophthalmopathy. Study findings and constraints: Model-based prediction identified ophthalmopathy a median around seven months prior to its onset.

Authors of the study amplified TCR beta CDR3 regions from RNA transcripts. The HTBI set primed first-round TCR CDR3 RT-PCR. TCRdb used MiXCR to reprocess the multiplex PCR reads, holding one entry per CDR3 protein. Of 490,000 or so distinct CDR3 sequences in the sample, over 45% were seen once. There are a few counts of this clonotype. The antigen is unknown. The source material was peripheral blood or thyroid tissue (not recorded which). This TCR was recovered from an adult woman with Graves' disease, either hyperthyroidism or ophthalmopathy (not recorded which).

DNA for the CDR3: TGCAGCGTCCCCGGGACAGAAGAGACCCAGTACTTC. Its protein product is CSVPGTEETQYF. The J gene is TRBJ2-5, the V gene TRBV29-1; TRBD1 agrees at 7 bases. The CDR3 runs 12 residues. Germline CDR1 is SQVTM and CDR2 is ANQGSEA. Losses at the gene ends were 6 bases for V and 3 bases for J; bases not matched to a gene: 4.